This T cell receptor (beta chain) was identified during a study of control samples from healthy donors and cancer patients. Measured with immunoSEQ multiplex PCR; TCRdb has only the in-frame clones, and not every one. The sample has approximately 140,000 clones; more than 80% are singletons. The receptor comes from a man aged 18 to 35 in good health. Material: blood.

The CDR3: CASSVSGTGNQPQHF. In DNA form, the CDR3 reads TGTGCCAGCAGTGTCTCCGGGACAGGGAATCAGCCCCAGCATTTT. The rearrangement uses TRBV2 and TRBJ1-5, with 9 bases that match TRBD1. The CDR3 extends over 15 amino acids. V shed 4 bases and J 4 bases; nucleotides not matched to a gene: 5. The V gene's germline CDR1 is SNHLY and CDR2 FYNNEI.